Only one count was recorded for the clone carrying this T cell receptor (beta chain). These data are taken from a study of early T cells in non-severe SARS-CoV-2 infection. This CDR3 comprises 19 residues. Germline CDR1 and CDR2: SGHDN and FVKESK. V was clipped by 0 bases and J by 10 bases, with 28 bases between them. One entry per CDR3 protein, called by TCRdb with MiXCR from the 5' RACE reads. The sample has 45,000 to 50,000 distinct CDR3 sequences, around 6.5% seen once. The sequence was collected from an adult who was a healthcare worker with PCR-confirmed SARS-CoV-2 infection or an uninfected control (not recorded which). The chain uses TRBV14 and TRBJ2-1; D uncertain. Sequencing was performed on whole blood, taken at baseline. The CDR3 loop is CASSQENGVGTALTPEQFF. In nucleotides, the CDR3 is TGTGCCAGCAGCCAAGAAAATGGGGTCGGAACAGCCTTGACCCCCGAGCAGTTCTTC.